Described below is a single T cell receptor (beta chain) sequence and its context. No antigen is known for it. Assay: immunoSEQ multiplex PCR; the TCRdb copy retains only in-frame clones and omits some. The table records more than 140,000 clones, more than 70% of them present only once. The data were taken from a study of T cell responses to AZD1222 COVID-19 vaccine. General observations from the study: Regions 160-218 and 743-854 held dominance among vaccine-associated CD4 TCRs, which spanned spike.

The CDR3 is 17 amino acids. Germline lookup yields CDR1 SGHTA and CDR2 FQGNSA. Losses at the gene ends were 5 bases for V and 1 base for J; bases not matched to a gene: 11. V and J are TRBV7-2 and TRBJ2-3, with TRBD2 matching over 8 bases. The sequence came from an adult in good health. Specimen: peripheral blood, collected on day 0 of AZD1222 vaccination. In DNA form, the CDR3 reads TGTGCCAGCAGCCCACACTCAGCGGGAGTTCGCACAGATACGCAGTATTTT. This gives the protein CASSPHSAGVRTDTQYF. Looking up the rest from reference TRBV7-2 and TRBJ2-3 gives the full variable domain: GAGVSQSPSNKVTEKGKDVELRCDPISGHTALYWYRQSLGQGLEFLIYFQGNSAPDKSGLPSDRFSAERTGGSVSTLTIQRTQQEDSAVYLCASSPHSAGVRTDTQYFGPGTRLTVL.